These 7 T cell receptor beta chains came from one sample sequenced in a study of cytomegalovirus exposure and HLA in healthy donors. Data came from immunoSEQ multiplex PCR; TCRdb stores just in-frame clones and leaves some out. Altogether approximately 110,000 clones are present, about 88% being singletons, with the ten largest covering roughly 4%. The sample taken for sequencing was PBMCs. These receptors were taken from a woman aged 18-29 years in good health and CMV-seropositive.

The chain couples TRBV5-1 to TRBJ2-1; 7 nucleotides match TRBD2. Per germline, CDR1 SGHRS and CDR2 YFSETQ. V shed 8 bases and J 1 base; nucleotides not matched to a gene: 6. This CDR3 region has 14 residues. CDR3 in DNA: TGCGCCAGTAAGCTAGCGGAGTCCTACAATGAGCAGTTCTTC. This encodes CASKLAESYNEQFF. Full variable domain (missing parts from reference TRBV5-1 and TRBJ2-1): KAGVTQTPRYLIKTRGQQVTLSCSPISGHRSVSWYQQTPGQGLQFLFEYFSETQRNKGNFPGRFSGRQFSNSRSEMNVSTLELGDSALYLCASKLAESYNEQFFGPGTRLTVL.

The J gene is TRBJ1-1, the V gene TRBV5-1; D gene uncertain. Germline V gene data show CDR1 as SGHRS and CDR2 as YFSETQ. The length of the CDR3 is 15 residues. Trimming stripped 2 bases from V and 6 bases from J, with 17 bases between. CDR3 region: CASSFITGSIAEAFF. CDR3 nucleotides: TGCGCCAGCAGCTTCATAACGGGGTCGATCGCTGAAGCTTTCTTT.

The chain employs TRBV19 and TRBJ2-2; 9 nucleotides match TRBD1. CDR3 length: 15 amino acids. With V trimmed by 11 bases and J by 7 bases, 14 bases remained unmatched. CDR1 is LNHDA, CDR2 SQIVND, per germline (reference sequence). CDR3 sequence reads: CASQPGTGSIGELFF. The CDR3, as DNA: TGTGCCTCACAGCCCGGGACAGGGAGCATCGGGGAGCTGTTTTTT.

J is TRBJ2-2 and V is TRBV9; 7 nucleotides align to TRBD1. Germline V CDR1 and CDR2: SGDLS, YYNGEE. Unmatched junction bases numbered 2, after V lost 3 bases and J lost 0 bases. This CDR3 has 15 residues. This CDR3 is CASSGTGANTGELFF. The CDR3 DNA follows: TGTGCCAGCAGCGGGACAGGCGCGAACACCGGGGAGCTGTTTTTT.

The chain employs TRBV10-1 and TRBJ2-7, with a tentative D call TRBD1 (5 bases). This CDR3 region has 13 residues. CDR1 is WNHNN, CDR2 SYGVQD, per germline (reference sequence). V lost 5 bases and J lost 5, with 13 bases in between. The CDR3 region is CASSRGSVNEQYF. The CDR3 region has the DNA TGCGCCAGCAGTAGGGGTTCGGTCAACGAGCAGTACTTC.

This chain joins TRBV5-1 and TRBJ1-2, with D maybe TRBD1 (5 bases). The germline gives CDR1 SGHRS, CDR2 YFSETQ. V shed 0 bases and J shed 0 bases, with 12 bases lying between them. The CDR3 sequence is 16 residues long. In nucleotides, the CDR3 is TGCGCCAGCAGCTTGGGCGGGACGGACTCTAACTATGGCTACACCTTC. It yields the protein CASSLGGTDSNYGYTF.

V and J are TRBV4-1 and TRBJ1-6, with 7 bases that match TRBD1. CDR1 is MGHRA and CDR2 is YSYEKL in the germline V gene. The CDR3 covers 16 residues. With 3 bases clipped from V and 7 bases from J, the junction kept 9 bases outside the gene matches. CDR3 sequence (DNA): TGCGCCAGCAGCCAGAGGCTCGGGACAGAGAATTCACCCCTCCACTTT. It encodes CASSQRLGTENSPLHF.